This entry lists 16 T cell receptor beta chains sequenced from one sample in a study of cytotoxic CD8 clonotypes in ibrutinib-treated CLL. Using immunoSEQ multiplex PCR, the repertoire was profiled, and TCRdb retains in-frame clones only, with some absent. Of 300,000 to 400,000 clones listed, roughly two thirds are singletons. The sample was PBMCs, taken after 36 months of ibrutinib treatment. The source is a human donor with chronic lymphocytic leukemia.

This chain links TRBV4-1 with TRBJ1-2; D ambiguous. The germline V gene has CDR1 MGHRA and CDR2 YSYEKL. Trimming stripped 0 bases from V and 8 bases from J, with 7 bases between. CDR3 length: 12 amino acids. The CDR3 reads CASSQDWEGYTF. The CDR3, as DNA: TGCGCCAGCAGCCAAGATTGGGAGGGCTACACCTTC.

This sequence joins TRBV9 and TRBJ1-2; 10 positions match TRBD1. This CDR3 is 17 amino acids long. The junction had 13 bases not matched to a gene; V was cut back by 0 bases and J by 8 bases. Germline V lookup: CDR1 SGDLS, CDR2 YYNGEE. The CDR3 region has the DNA TGTGCCAGCAGCGTAGGGTCCGGACTGGGACAGGGGAGAGGCTACACCTTC. This gives the protein CASSVGSGLGQGRGYTF.

This chain joins TRBV11-2 and TRBJ2-1; 7 bases map to TRBD2. CDR1 SGHAT and CDR2 FQNNGV come from the germline V gene. V was clipped by 1 base and J by 10 bases; unmatched bases: 4. CDR3 length: 13 residues. DNA for the CDR3: TGTGCCAGCAGCTTAGTGGGAGGGGACGAGCAGTTCTTC. Translated, it gives CASSLVGGDEQFF.

V usage is TRBV9 and J usage is TRBJ2-1, with D possibly matching TRBD2 (5 bases). The ends were cut back, 1 base at V and 6 bases at J, with 8 bases in the middle. This CDR3 has 13 residues. Germline V gene sequence: CDR1 SGDLS, CDR2 YYNGEE. CDR3 region: CASSVLAGNEQFF. In nucleotides, the CDR3 is TGTGCCAGCAGCGTACTAGCCGGCAATGAGCAGTTCTTC.

This chain connects TRBV29-1 to TRBJ2-3; D may be TRBD1 (5 bases). The CDR3 is made up of 12 amino acids. Germline values: CDR1 SQVTM, CDR2 ANQGSEA. Trimming took off 6 bases at V and 3 bases at J, with 10 bases between the two ends. In nucleotides, the CDR3 is TGCAGCGTGCGGCGACAGACAGATACGCAGTATTTT. Amino acid sequence: CSVRRQTDTQYF.

The V call is TRBV6-4, the J call TRBJ2-1, with no clear D. Trimming pared 8 bases from V and 10 bases from J, leaving 9 bases between. CDR1 is MRHNA, CDR2 SNTAGT, per germline. The CDR3 runs 10 residues. Here the CDR3 reads CASLVGEQFF. CDR3 DNA: TGTGCCAGCCTCGTCGGAGAGCAGTTCTTC.

This rearrangement joins TRBV19 to TRBJ1-2; D is unresolved. CDR1 is LNHDA, CDR2 SQIVND, per germline (reference sequence). The V end lost 7 bases, the J end lost 2 bases, and 8 bases lay between the germline ends. The CDR3 is 12 amino acids. The CDR3 loop is CASKVGNYGYTF. CDR3 sequence (DNA): TGTGCCAGTAAGGTGGGAAACTATGGCTACACCTTC.

The CDR3 DNA sequence: TGTGCCAGCAGCTTAGGACAGGGGGCCGCTAACGGCTACACCTTC. Amino acid sequence: CASSLGQGAANGYTF. The V and J genes are TRBV13 and TRBJ1-2; 9 bases align to TRBD1. The V gene's germline CDR1 is PRHDT and CDR2 FYEKMQ (reference sequence). Losses at the gene ends were 0 bases for V and 8 bases for J; bases not matched to a gene: 7. The CDR3 has 15 amino acids.

J is TRBJ2-7 and V is TRBV27, with 9 bases identical to TRBD1. The germline gives CDR1 MNHEY, CDR2 SMNVEV (reference sequence). The V and J ends lost 7 bases and 4 bases, in that order; junction bases with no gene match: 8. The CDR3 sequence is 14 residues long. The CDR3 loop reads CASKSGTGRYEQYF. In DNA form, the CDR3 reads TGTGCCAGCAAGTCCGGGACAGGGAGATACGAGCAGTACTTC.

The chain joins TRBV10-3 to TRBJ2-3; 9 bases line up with TRBD1. This CDR3 region has 15 residues. The V segment lost 4 bases and the J segment 1 base; nucleotides outside the gene matches: 3. CDR1 is ENHRY, CDR2 SYGVKD, per germline. CDR3 nucleotides: TGTGCCATCAGTGGGACAGGGGCCCGCACAGATACGCAGTATTTT. This translates into CAISGTGARTDTQYF.

V usage is TRBV28 and J usage is TRBJ1-1; D is undetermined. Trimming took off 2 bases at V and 0 bases at J, with 7 bases between the two ends. CDR1 is MDHEN and CDR2 is SYDVKM in the germline V gene. The CDR3 runs 14 residues. The CDR3 protein is CASSLGVLNTEAFF. The CDR3 DNA reads as TGTGCCAGCAGTTTAGGGGTTCTGAACACTGAAGCTTTCTTT.

V and J are TRBV28 and TRBJ2-3, with 10 bases matching TRBD2. In germline, CDR1 is MDHEN, CDR2 SYDVKM. The ends lost 3 bases at V and 1 base at J; junction bases unmatched: 7. The CDR3 contains 17 residues. In DNA, the CDR3 is TGTGCCAGCAGTTTGCTAGCGGGAGAGTGGCGCACAGATACGCAGTATTTT. Translated: CASSLLAGEWRTDTQYF. Variable domain in full (rest from reference TRBV28 and TRBJ2-3): DVKVTQSSRYLVKRTGEKVFLECVQDMDHENMFWYRQDPGLGLRLIYFSYDVKMKEKGDIPEGYSVSREKKERFSLILESASTNQTSMYLCASSLLAGEWRTDTQYFGPGTRLTVL.

The chain has TRBV6-6 and TRBJ2-6, with D unresolved. The V end was cut by 2 bases, the J end by 4 bases, with 9 bases between. From germline, CDR1 is MNHNY and CDR2 SVGAGI (reference sequence). The length of the CDR3 is 15 residues. CDR3: CASSYGPPGANVLTF. CDR3 bases: TGTGCCAGCAGTTACGGACCCCCCGGGGCCAACGTCCTGACTTTC.

This clone showed up just a few times. V and J are TRBV9 and TRBJ1-2; D call uncertain. CDR1 and CDR2 from the germline V gene are SGDLS and YYNGEE. Trimming left V 4 bases short and J 4 bases short, with 8 bases between. The CDR3 covers 12 residues. Here the CDR3 reads CASSPRGYGYTF. The CDR3 DNA sequence: TGTGCCAGCAGCCCGCGGGGCTATGGCTACACCTTC. The entire variable domain, with the rest obtained from reference TRBV9 and TRBJ1-2, is as follows: DSGVTQTPKHLITATGQRVTLRCSPRSGDLSVYWYQQSLDQGLQFLIQYYNGEERAKGNILERFSAQQFPDLHSELNLSSLELGDSALYFCASSPRGYGYTFGSGTRLTVV.

The chain has TRBV9 and TRBJ2-1; D is uncertain. Germline loops: CDR1 SGDLS, CDR2 YYNGEE. V gave up 0 bases and J gave up 8 bases, with 3 bases separating them. The CDR3 totals 11 residues. The CDR3 DNA is TGTGCCAGCAGCGTAGACCATGAGCAGTTCTTC. Translating gives CASSVDHEQFF.

This chain joins TRBV2 and TRBJ2-7; D unclear. The V gene's germline CDR1 is SNHLY and CDR2 FYNNEI. Trimming took 0 bases from V and 6 from J, leaving 18 bases between them. The CDR3 sequence is 16 residues long. The CDR3 nucleotides read TGTGCCAGCAGTGAAGCGCTTGTCCCGAAGGTCAGCGAGCAGTACTTC. Translating it yields CASSEALVPKVSEQYF. The entire variable domain, with the rest obtained from reference TRBV2 and TRBJ2-7, is as follows: EPEVTQTPSHQVTQMGQEVILRCVPISNHLYFYWYRQILGQKVEFLVSFYNNEISEKSEIFDDQFSVERPDGSNFTLKIRSTKLEDSAMYFCASSEALVPKVSEQYFGPGTRLTVT.